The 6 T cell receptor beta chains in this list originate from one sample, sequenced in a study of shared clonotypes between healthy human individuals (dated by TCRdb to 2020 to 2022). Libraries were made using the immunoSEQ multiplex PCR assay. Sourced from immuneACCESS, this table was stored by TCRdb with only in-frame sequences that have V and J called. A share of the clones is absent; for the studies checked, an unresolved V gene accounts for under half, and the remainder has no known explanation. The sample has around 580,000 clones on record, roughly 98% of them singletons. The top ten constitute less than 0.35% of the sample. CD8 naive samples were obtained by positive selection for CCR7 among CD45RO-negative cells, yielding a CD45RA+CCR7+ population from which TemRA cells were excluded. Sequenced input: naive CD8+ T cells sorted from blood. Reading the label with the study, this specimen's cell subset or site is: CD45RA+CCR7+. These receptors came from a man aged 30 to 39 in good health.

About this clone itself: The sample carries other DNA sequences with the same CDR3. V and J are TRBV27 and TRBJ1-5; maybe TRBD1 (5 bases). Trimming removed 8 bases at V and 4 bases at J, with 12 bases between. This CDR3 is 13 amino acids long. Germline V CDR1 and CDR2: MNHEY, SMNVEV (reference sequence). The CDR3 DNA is TGTGCCAGCTCAAGGGCAGGGAATCAGCCCCAGCATTTT. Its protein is CASSRAGNQPQHF.

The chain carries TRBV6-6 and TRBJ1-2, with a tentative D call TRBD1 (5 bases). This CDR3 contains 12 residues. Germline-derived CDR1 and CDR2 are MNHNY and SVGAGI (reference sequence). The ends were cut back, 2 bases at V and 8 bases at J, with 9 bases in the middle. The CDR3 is CASSYGAEGYTF. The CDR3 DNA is TGTGCCAGCAGTTACGGGGCGGAAGGCTACACCTTC.

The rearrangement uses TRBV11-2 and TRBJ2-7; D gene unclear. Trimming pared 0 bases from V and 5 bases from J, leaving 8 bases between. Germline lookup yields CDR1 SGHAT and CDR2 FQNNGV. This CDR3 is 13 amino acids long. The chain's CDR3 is CASSLDLAHEQYF. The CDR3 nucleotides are TGTGCCAGCAGCTTAGATCTTGCCCACGAGCAGTACTTC.

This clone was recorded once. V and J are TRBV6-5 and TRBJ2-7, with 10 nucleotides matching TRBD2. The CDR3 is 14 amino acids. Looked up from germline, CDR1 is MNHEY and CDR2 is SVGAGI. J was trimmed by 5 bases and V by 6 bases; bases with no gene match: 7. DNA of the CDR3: TGTGCCAGCAGCCAGACTAGCGGGTCGGACGAGCAGTACTTC. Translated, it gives CASSQTSGSDEQYF.

Written as DNA, the CDR3 is TGCAGCGTTGCCGGAGGGGGCGAGAATGAAAAACTGTTTTTT. Translation gives CSVAGGGENEKLFF. V gene TRBV29-1 combines with J gene TRBJ1-4, with 7 bases aligning to TRBD1. Trimming took 4 bases from V and 5 from J; bases not matched to a gene: 7. The germline gives CDR1 SQVTM, CDR2 ANQGSEA. This CDR3 region has 14 residues. The variable domain in full, with the rest retrieved from reference TRBV29-1 and TRBJ1-4, is SAVISQKPSRDICQRGTSLTIQCQVDSQVTMMFWYRQQPGQSLTLIATANQGSEATYESGFVIDKFPISRPNLTFSTLTVSNMSPEDSSIYLCSVAGGGENEKLFFGSGTQLSVL.

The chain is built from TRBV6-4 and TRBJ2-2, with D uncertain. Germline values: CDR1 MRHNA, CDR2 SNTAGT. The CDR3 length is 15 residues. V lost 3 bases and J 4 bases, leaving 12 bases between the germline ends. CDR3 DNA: TGTGCCAGCAGTGATTTCAACACTCCCACCGGGGAGCTGTTTTTT. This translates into CASSDFNTPTGELFF.